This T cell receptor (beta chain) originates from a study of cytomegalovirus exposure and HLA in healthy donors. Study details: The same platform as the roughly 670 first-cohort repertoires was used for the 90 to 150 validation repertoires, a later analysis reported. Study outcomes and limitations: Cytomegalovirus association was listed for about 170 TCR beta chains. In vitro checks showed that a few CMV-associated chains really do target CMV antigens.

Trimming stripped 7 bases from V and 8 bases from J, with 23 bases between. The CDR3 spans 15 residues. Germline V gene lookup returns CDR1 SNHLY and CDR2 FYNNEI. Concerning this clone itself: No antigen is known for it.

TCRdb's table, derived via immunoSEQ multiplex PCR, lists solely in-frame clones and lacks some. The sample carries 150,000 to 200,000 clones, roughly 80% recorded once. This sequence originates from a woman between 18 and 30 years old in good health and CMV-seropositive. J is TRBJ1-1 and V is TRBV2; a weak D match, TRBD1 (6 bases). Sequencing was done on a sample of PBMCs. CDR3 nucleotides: TGTGCCAGCAATGATGTATCCGTGGACAGATTAGAAGCTTTCTTT. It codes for CASNDVSVDRLEAFF.